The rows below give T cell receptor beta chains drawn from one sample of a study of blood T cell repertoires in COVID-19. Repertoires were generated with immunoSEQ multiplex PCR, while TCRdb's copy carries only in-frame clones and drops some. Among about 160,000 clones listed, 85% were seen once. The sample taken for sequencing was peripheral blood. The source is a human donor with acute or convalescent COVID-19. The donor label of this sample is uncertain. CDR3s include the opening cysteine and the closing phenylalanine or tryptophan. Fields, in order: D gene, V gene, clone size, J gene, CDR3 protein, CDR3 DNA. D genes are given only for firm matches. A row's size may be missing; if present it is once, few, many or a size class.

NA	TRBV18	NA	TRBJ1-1	CASSLKLDTEAFF	TGTGCCAGCTCACTCAAACTGGACACTGAAGCTTTCTTT
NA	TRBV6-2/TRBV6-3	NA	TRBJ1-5	CASSLAPGQFNQPQHF	TGTGCCAGCAGCCTAGCCCCCGGACAGTTTAATCAGCCCCAGCATTTT
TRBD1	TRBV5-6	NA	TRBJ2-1	CASSRGGGQGYNEQFF	TGTGCCAGCAGCCGAGGAGGGGGACAGGGCTACAATGAGCAGTTCTTC
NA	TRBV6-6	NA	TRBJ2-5	CASSYSTVGETQYF	TGTGCCAGCAGTTACTCGACAGTGGGGGAGACCCAGTACTTC
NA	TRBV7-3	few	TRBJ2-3	CASSLRPGGGQDTQYF	TGTGCCAGCAGCTTAAGGCCCGGGGGTGGGCAAGATACGCAGTATTTT
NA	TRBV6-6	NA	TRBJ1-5	CASTRGSNQPQHF	TGTGCCAGCACCCGGGGTAGCAATCAGCCCCAGCATTTT
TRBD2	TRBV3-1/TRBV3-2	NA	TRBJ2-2	CASSQVGGANTGELFF	TGTGCCAGCAGCCAAGTCGGGGGGGCAAACACCGGGGAGCTGTTTTTT
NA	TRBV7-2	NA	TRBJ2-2	CASSLFDTGELFF	TGTGCCAGCAGCCTGTTCGACACCGGGGAGCTGTTTTTT
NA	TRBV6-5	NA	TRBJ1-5	CASSYEAGWQPQHF	TGTGCCAGCAGTTACGAGGCAGGGTGGCAGCCCCAGCATTTT
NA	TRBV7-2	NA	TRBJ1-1	CASSLATAWSGTEAFF	TGTGCCAGCAGCTTAGCCACGGCCTGGAGCGGTACTGAAGCTTTCTTT
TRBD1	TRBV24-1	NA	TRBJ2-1	CATSGSGQRYNEQFF	TGTGCCACCAGTGGGTCGGGACAGCGCTACAATGAGCAGTTCTTC
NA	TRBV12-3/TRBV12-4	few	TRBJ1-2	CASSSIPRGGYTF	TGTGCCAGCAGTTCTATCCCTAGGGGTGGCTACACCTTC
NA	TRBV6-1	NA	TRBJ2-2	CASSDRTRYGELFF	TGTGCCAGCAGTGATAGGACTCGATACGGGGAGCTGTTTTTT